This entry lists 28 T cell receptor beta chains sequenced from one sample in a study of control samples from healthy donors and cancer patients (dated by TCRdb to between 2020 and 2021). The protocol used for the library was the immunoSEQ multiplex PCR assay. TCRdb retrieved this table from immuneACCESS and kept in-frame rearrangements only. Not all clones are present; in checked studies, unresolved V genes account for under half, and no reason is known for the remainder. Counted in this sample were approximately 180,000 clones; more than 90% of them appeared once. Around 2% of the sample is taken by the ten largest. The sequenced material came from blood. These receptors all come from a woman aged 35 to 49 in good health.

Notes on this clone: Other DNA sequences of this sample code for an identical CDR3. V usage is TRBV18 and J usage is TRBJ2-5; D unclear. The germline V and J ends were trimmed by 6 bases and 1 base, with 3 bases remaining between them. The germline gives CDR1 KGHSH, CDR2 LQKENI. The CDR3 has 11 residues. The DNA of the CDR3 is TGTGCCAGCTCGCTCCAAGAGACCCAGTACTTC. Amino acid sequence: CASSLQETQYF. Full variable domain (rest looked up from reference TRBV18 and TRBJ2-5): NAGVMQNPRHLVRRRGQEARLRCSPMKGHSHVYWYRQLPEEGLKFMVYLQKENIIDESGMPKERFSAEFPKEGPSILRIQQVVRGDSAAYFCASSLQETQYFGPGTRLLVL.

The chain combines TRBV11-2 with TRBJ1-1; 9 bases fit TRBD1. With V trimmed by 3 bases and J by 1 base, 0 bases remained unmatched. The germline CDR1 and CDR2 sequences are SGHAT and FQNNGV. The CDR3 runs 14 residues. CDR3 DNA: TGTGCCAGCAGCTTGGGACAGGGGAACACTGAAGCTTTCTTT. Its translation: CASSLGQGNTEAFF. The variable domain in full, with the rest retrieved from reference TRBV11-2 and TRBJ1-1, is EAGVAQSPRYKIIEKRQSVAFWCNPISGHATLYWYQQILGQGPKLLIQFQNNGVVDDSQLPKDRFSAERLKGVDSTLKIQPAKLEDSAVYLCASSLGQGNTEAFFGQGTRLTVV.

The gene calls are TRBV7-9 and TRBJ1-6; D unresolved. This CDR3 region has 15 residues. The V end lost 3 bases, the J end lost 7 bases, and 13 bases lay between the germline ends. Looked up from germline, CDR1 is SEHNR and CDR2 is FQNEAQ (reference sequence). The CDR3 is CASSFGGLGNSPLHF. The CDR3 bases are TGTGCCAGCAGCTTCGGTGGGCTAGGCAATTCACCCCTCCACTTT.

The V and J genes are TRBV5-1 and TRBJ1-1, with 8 bases that match TRBD1. V lost 0 bases and J lost 0; bases outside the gene matches: 4. CDR1 and CDR2 from the germline V gene are SGHRS and YFSETQ. The CDR3 runs to 16 residues. The CDR3, as DNA: TGCGCCAGCAGCTTGGGGACAGGGCAGATGAACACTGAAGCTTTCTTT. It encodes CASSLGTGQMNTEAFF.

V gene TRBV7-9 combines with J gene TRBJ2-6; no clear D. This CDR3 is 16 amino acids long. Germline loops: CDR1 SEHNR, CDR2 FQNEAQ (reference sequence). V was trimmed by 0 bases and J by 0 bases, leaving 6 bases between them. The CDR3 DNA sequence: TGTGCCAGCAGCTTAGCACTTGGCTCTGGGGCCAACGTCCTGACTTTC. This codes for CASSLALGSGANVLTF.

The sample holds a few counts of this clone. This rearrangement joins TRBV5-1 to TRBJ1-1, with no clear D. The germline CDR1 and CDR2 sequences are SGHRS and YFSETQ. CDR3 length: 13 amino acids. V was trimmed by 5 bases and J by 0 bases, leaving 8 bases between them. The DNA of the CDR3 is TGCGCCAGCAGGACGGAAATGAACACTGAAGCTTTCTTT. Protein sequence: CASRTEMNTEAFF. Full variable domain (remainder filled in from reference TRBV5-1 and TRBJ1-1): KAGVTQTPRYLIKTRGQQVTLSCSPISGHRSVSWYQQTPGQGLQFLFEYFSETQRNKGNFPGRFSGRQFSNSRSEMNVSTLELGDSALYLCASRTEMNTEAFFGQGTRLTVV.

The V gene is TRBV7-9, the J gene TRBJ1-5; D is ambiguous. The germline V gene encodes CDR1 SEHNR and CDR2 FQNEAQ (reference sequence). Trimming stripped 5 bases from V and 1 base from J, with 12 bases between. CDR3 length equals 15 residues. For the CDR3, the DNA is TGTGCCAGCAGCCTGGGTAGTGAGAGCAATCAGCCCCAGCATTTT. Protein: CASSLGSESNQPQHF. Complete variable domain (other parts from reference TRBV7-9 and TRBJ1-5): DTGVSQNPRHKITKRGQNVTFRCDPISEHNRLYWYRQTLGQGPEFLTYFQNEAQLEKSRLLSDRFSAERPKGSFSTLEIQRTEQGDSAMYLCASSLGSESNQPQHFGDGTRLSIL.

J is TRBJ2-5 and V is TRBV5-1; D assignment may be TRBD1 or TRBD2 (5 bases each). Trimming took 2 bases from V and 1 from J, leaving 9 bases between them. The CDR3 consists of 14 residues. CDR1 is SGHRS and CDR2 is YFSETQ in the germline V gene. CDR3 region: CASSFPGTQETQYF. The DNA for the CDR3 is TGCGCCAGCAGCTTCCCGGGGACCCAAGAGACCCAGTACTTC. Together with reference TRBV5-1 and TRBJ2-5, the CDR3 gives the full variable domain: KAGVTQTPRYLIKTRGQQVTLSCSPISGHRSVSWYQQTPGQGLQFLFEYFSETQRNKGNFPGRFSGRQFSNSRSEMNVSTLELGDSALYLCASSFPGTQETQYFGPGTRLLVL.

The chain employs TRBV4-1 and TRBJ2-2; D could derive from TRBD1 or TRBD2 (7 bases each). CDR1 MGHRA and CDR2 YSYEKL come from the germline V gene. The CDR3 sequence is 18 residues long. With 5 bases removed from V and 5 bases from J, the gap between germline ends came to 24 bases. CDR3: CASSSRRGMGGRTGELFF. The CDR3 coding sequence is TGCGCCAGCAGCTCACGCAGGGGGATGGGGGGGAGAACCGGGGAGCTGTTTTTT.

The chain carries TRBV29-1 and TRBJ2-5; the D is unclear. Germline-derived CDR1 and CDR2 are SQVTM and ANQGSEA. This CDR3 is 12 amino acids long. The germline V and J ends were trimmed by 4 bases and 1 base, with 7 bases remaining between them. CDR3 coding DNA: TGCAGCGTTGGAAGAGCCCAAGAGACCCAGTACTTC. This translates into CSVGRAQETQYF. The complete variable domain, with remaining parts taken from reference TRBV29-1 and TRBJ2-5, reads SAVISQKPSRDICQRGTSLTIQCQVDSQVTMMFWYRQQPGQSLTLIATANQGSEATYESGFVIDKFPISRPNLTFSTLTVSNMSPEDSSIYLCSVGRAQETQYFGPGTRLLVL.

J is TRBJ2-7 and V is TRBV7-9; the D gene is possibly TRBD2 (7 bases). From germline, CDR1 is SEHNR and CDR2 FQNEAQ (reference sequence). Trimming shortened V by 4 bases and J by 7 bases, and 20 bases separated the two germline ends. There are 15 residues in the CDR3. CDR3 DNA: TGTGCCAGCAGCTCCTCCGGGACAAGCGGGAAGGAGCAGTACTTC. Its translation is CASSSSGTSGKEQYF.

This chain links TRBV19 with TRBJ1-2; D not certain. Looked up from germline, CDR1 is LNHDA and CDR2 is SQIVND (reference sequence). This CDR3 has 12 amino acids. Trimming cost V 5 bases and J 4 bases, with 8 bases left between them. Written as DNA, the CDR3 is TGTGCCAGTAGTGACGCCCCCTATGGCTACACCTTC. Encoded protein: CASSDAPYGYTF.

The chain has TRBV11-2 and TRBJ1-2; D is possibly TRBD1 (6 bases). Per germline, CDR1 SGHAT and CDR2 FQNNGV. With 1 base removed from V and 1 base from J, the gap between germline ends came to 7 bases. This CDR3 is 14 amino acids long. The DNA for the CDR3 is TGTGCCAGCAGCTTAGTGGACAGTAACTATGGCTACACCTTC. As protein: CASSLVDSNYGYTF.

V and J are TRBV6-5 and TRBJ1-5, with unresolved D. Trimming took off 4 bases at V and 5 bases at J, with 9 bases between the two ends. Looked up from germline, CDR1 is MNHEY and CDR2 is SVGAGI. The CDR3 is made up of 13 amino acids. The CDR3 loop is CASSLSSDQPQHF. CDR3 bases: TGTGCCAGCAGTTTGAGCAGTGATCAGCCCCAGCATTTT.

The chain employs TRBV5-6 and TRBJ2-3, with D possibly being TRBD1 or TRBD2 (5 bases each). V was shortened by 4 bases and J by 14 bases, with 17 bases between the two germline ends. The CDR3 runs 12 residues. In germline, CDR1 is SGHDT, CDR2 YYEEEE. Here the CDR3 DNA reads TGTGCCAGCAGCCGGGACGGAATAAGGTGGTATTTT. Amino acids: CASSRDGIRWYF.

The chain combines TRBV7-9 with TRBJ2-2; no firm D call. The CDR3 runs to 14 residues. Deletions cut 1 base from V and 1 base from J, with 4 bases between. CDR1 is SEHNR, CDR2 FQNEAQ, per germline (reference sequence). Written as DNA, the CDR3 is TGTGCCAGCAGCTTAGATAGGAACACCGGGGAGCTGTTTTTT. Its translation is CASSLDRNTGELFF. Looking up the rest from reference TRBV7-9 and TRBJ2-2 gives the full variable domain: DTGVSQNPRHKITKRGQNVTFRCDPISEHNRLYWYRQTLGQGPEFLTYFQNEAQLEKSRLLSDRFSAERPKGSFSTLEIQRTEQGDSAMYLCASSLDRNTGELFFGEGSRLTVL.

At least ten counts were recorded for this clone. The chain uses TRBV6-4 and TRBJ2-1; D is uncertain. CDR3 size: 13 residues. With 0 bases removed from V and 5 bases from J, the gap between germline ends came to 5 bases. Per germline, CDR1 MRHNA and CDR2 SNTAGT. CDR3 nucleotides: TGTGCCAGCAGTGACTCAGCCCACAATGAGCAGTTCTTC. Protein product: CASSDSAHNEQFF.

V gene TRBV19 combines with J gene TRBJ1-2, with D possibly matching TRBD1 (5 bases). The V gene's germline CDR1 is LNHDA and CDR2 SQIVND (reference sequence). V was clipped by 5 bases and J by 5 bases, with 15 bases between them. The CDR3 contains 14 residues. The CDR3 bases are TGTGCCAGTAGTCTACCGGGACTTCCATATGGCTACACCTTC. Translation gives CASSLPGLPYGYTF.

In its sample, this clone was seen once. The chain is built from TRBV6-2 or TRBV6-3 and TRBJ1-1; 7 positions match TRBD1. Germline trimming cut 4 bases from V and 3 bases from J; bases unmatched to any gene: 5. This CDR3 is 14 amino acids long. CDR1 is MNHEY and CDR2 is SVGEGT in the germline V gene. The CDR3 region has the DNA TGTGCCAGCAGTTCCAACAGGGGCTACACTGAAGCTTTCTTT. Translated: CASSSNRGYTEAFF.

CDR3: CASSLSRDQPQHF. CDR3 DNA sequence: TGTGCCAGCAGTTTATCAAGGGATCAGCCCCAGCATTTT. J is TRBJ1-5 and V is TRBV12-3 or TRBV12-4; D is uncertain. The CDR3 totals 13 residues. V lost 2 bases to trimming and J lost 5 bases, with 7 bases between them.

The genes are TRBV7-9 and TRBJ1-1; D ambiguous. The V gene's germline CDR1 is SEHNR and CDR2 FQNEAQ (reference sequence). The V end was cut by 6 bases, the J end by 3 bases, with 8 bases between. The CDR3 has 12 residues. The CDR3 sequence: CASRFGDTEAFF. In DNA, the CDR3 is TGTGCCAGCAGGTTTGGGGACACTGAAGCTTTCTTT.

In DNA, the CDR3 is TGTGCCAGCAGCTTAACGGCGGGAGGGTCGGGCGGCTACACCTTC. Protein sequence: CASSLTAGGSGGYTF. The chain combines TRBV7-3 with TRBJ1-2; D gene unclear. V lost 0 bases and J lost 8, with 16 bases in between. The CDR3 is made up of 15 amino acids. The germline V gene has CDR1 SGHTA and CDR2 FQGTGA.

The V call is TRBV2, the J call TRBJ1-3; 8 bases are a match to TRBD1. V gave up 4 bases and J gave up 3 bases; unmatched junction bases: 2. This CDR3 region has 14 residues. From germline, CDR1 is SNHLY and CDR2 FYNNEI. In nucleotides, the CDR3 is TGTGCCAGCAGTGGGACAGGGTTTGGAAACACCATATATTTT. This encodes CASSGTGFGNTIYF.

V is TRBV9 and J is TRBJ2-1; 8 bases fit TRBD1. CDR1 SGDLS and CDR2 YYNGEE come from the germline V gene. CDR3 length equals 11 residues. V lost 3 bases to trimming and J lost 16 bases; unmatched junction nucleotides: 6. The CDR3: CASSAGTGLFF. The DNA of the CDR3 is TGTGCCAGCAGCGCCGGGACAGGTCTTTTCTTC.

This rearrangement joins TRBV3-1 (or the pseudogene TRBV3-2) to TRBJ1-1; D might be TRBD1 (6 bases). This CDR3 comprises 14 residues. Germline CDR1 and CDR2: LGHDT and YNNKEL (reference sequence). The V end lost 5 bases, the J end lost 1 base, and 11 bases lay between the germline ends. CDR3 sequence (DNA): TGTGCCAGCAGCTTCCTACAGGGGAACACTGAAGCTTTCTTT. Translated: CASSFLQGNTEAFF.

The rearrangement uses TRBV6-1 and TRBJ2-5; 7 positions match TRBD1. Germline CDR1 reads MNHNS; CDR2 reads SASEGT. This CDR3 spans 15 amino acids. V lost 3 bases to trimming and J lost 5 bases; unmatched junction nucleotides: 9. The CDR3 reads CASSETQGEWETQYF. DNA for the CDR3: TGTGCCAGCAGTGAGACCCAGGGGGAGTGGGAGACCCAGTACTTC.

The J gene is TRBJ1-4, the V gene TRBV28; 7 bases fit TRBD1. This CDR3 comprises 10 residues. Per germline, CDR1 MDHEN and CDR2 SYDVKM. V lost 10 bases and J lost 15; bases outside the gene matches: 8. This CDR3 is CATRGDWVFF. The CDR3 nucleotides are TGTGCCACCAGGGGGGACTGGGTGTTTTTT.

As DNA, the CDR3 is TGTGCCAGCAGTTTCGGGGGTACCTACGAGCAGTACTTC. Amino acids: CASSFGGTYEQYF. This sequence joins TRBV27 and TRBJ2-7; D may be TRBD2 (6 bases). The germline V and J ends were trimmed by 3 bases and 2 bases, with 8 bases remaining between them. Germline CDR1 MNHEY, CDR2 SMNVEV (reference sequence). The CDR3 is 13 residues long.